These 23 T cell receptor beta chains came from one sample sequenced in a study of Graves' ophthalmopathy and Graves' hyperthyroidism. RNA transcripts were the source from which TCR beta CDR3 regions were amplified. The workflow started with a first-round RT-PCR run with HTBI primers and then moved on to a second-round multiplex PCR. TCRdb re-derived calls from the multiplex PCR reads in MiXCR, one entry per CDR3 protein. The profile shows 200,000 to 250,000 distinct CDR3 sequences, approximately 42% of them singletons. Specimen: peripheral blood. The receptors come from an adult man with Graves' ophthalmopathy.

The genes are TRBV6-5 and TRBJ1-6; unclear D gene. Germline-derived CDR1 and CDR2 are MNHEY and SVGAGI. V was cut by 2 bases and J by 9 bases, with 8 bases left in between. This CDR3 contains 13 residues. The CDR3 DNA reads TGTGCCAGCAGTTACGATGGTCTTTCACCCCTCCACTTT. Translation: CASSYDGLSPLHF.

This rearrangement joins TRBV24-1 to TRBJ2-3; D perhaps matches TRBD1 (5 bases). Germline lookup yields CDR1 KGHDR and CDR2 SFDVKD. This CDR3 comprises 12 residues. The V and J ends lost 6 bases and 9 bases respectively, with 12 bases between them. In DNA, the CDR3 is TGTGCCACCAGTACCAATGGGGCCACGCAGTATTTT. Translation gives CATSTNGATQYF.

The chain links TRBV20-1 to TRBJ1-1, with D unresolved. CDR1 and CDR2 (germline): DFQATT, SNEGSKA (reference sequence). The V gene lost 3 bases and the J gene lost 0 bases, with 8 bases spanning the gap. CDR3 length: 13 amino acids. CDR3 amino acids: CSARASMNTEAFF. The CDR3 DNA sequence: TGCAGTGCTAGGGCCAGCATGAACACTGAAGCTTTCTTT.

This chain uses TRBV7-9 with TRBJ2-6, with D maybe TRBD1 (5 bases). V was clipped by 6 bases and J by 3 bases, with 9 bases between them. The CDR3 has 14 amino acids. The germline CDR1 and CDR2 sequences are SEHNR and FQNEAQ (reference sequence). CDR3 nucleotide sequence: TGTGCCAGCAGACCAGGGAATGGGGCCAACGTCCTGACTTTC. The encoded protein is CASRPGNGANVLTF. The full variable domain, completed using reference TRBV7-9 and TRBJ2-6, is DTGVSQNPRHKITKRGQNVTFRCDPISEHNRLYWYRQTLGQGPEFLTYFQNEAQLEKSRLLSDRFSAERPKGSFSTLEIQRTEQGDSAMYLCASRPGNGANVLTFGAGSRLTVL.

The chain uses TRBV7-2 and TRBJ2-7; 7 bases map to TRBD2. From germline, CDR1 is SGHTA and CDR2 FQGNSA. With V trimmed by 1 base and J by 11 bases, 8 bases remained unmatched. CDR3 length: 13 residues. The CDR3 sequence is CASSLVAGGGEYF. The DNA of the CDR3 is TGTGCCAGCAGCTTAGTAGCGGGTGGGGGAGAGTACTTC.

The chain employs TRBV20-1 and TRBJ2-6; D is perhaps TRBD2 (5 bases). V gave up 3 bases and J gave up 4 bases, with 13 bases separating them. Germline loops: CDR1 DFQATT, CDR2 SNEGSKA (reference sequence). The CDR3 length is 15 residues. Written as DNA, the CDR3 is TGCAGTGCTAGCCCGGGGAGTCCAGGGGCCAACGTCCTGACTTTC. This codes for CSASPGSPGANVLTF.

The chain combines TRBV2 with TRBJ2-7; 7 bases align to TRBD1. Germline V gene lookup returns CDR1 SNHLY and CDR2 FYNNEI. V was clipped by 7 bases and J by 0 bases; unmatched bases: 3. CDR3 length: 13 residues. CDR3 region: CASIGQASYEQYF. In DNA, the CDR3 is TGTGCCAGCATCGGACAGGCCTCCTACGAGCAGTACTTC.

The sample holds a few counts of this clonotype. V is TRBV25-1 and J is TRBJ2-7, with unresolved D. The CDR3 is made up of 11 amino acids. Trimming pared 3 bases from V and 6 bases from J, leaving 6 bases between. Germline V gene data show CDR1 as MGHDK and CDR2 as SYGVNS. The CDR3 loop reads CASSDLSEQYF. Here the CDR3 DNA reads TGTGCCAGCAGTGACCTCTCCGAGCAGTACTTC.

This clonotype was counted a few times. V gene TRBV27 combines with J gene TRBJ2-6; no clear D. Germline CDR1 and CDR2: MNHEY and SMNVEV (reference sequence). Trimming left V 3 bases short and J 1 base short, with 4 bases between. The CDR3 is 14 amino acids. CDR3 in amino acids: CASSFWSGANVLTF. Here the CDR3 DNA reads TGTGCCAGCAGTTTTTGGTCTGGGGCCAACGTCCTGACTTTC. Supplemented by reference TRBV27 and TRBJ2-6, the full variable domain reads EAQVTQNPRYLITVTGKKLTVTCSQNMNHEYMSWYRQDPGLGLRQIYYSMNVEVTDKGDVPEGYKVSRKEKRNFPLILESPSPNQTSLYFCASSFWSGANVLTFGAGSRLTVL.

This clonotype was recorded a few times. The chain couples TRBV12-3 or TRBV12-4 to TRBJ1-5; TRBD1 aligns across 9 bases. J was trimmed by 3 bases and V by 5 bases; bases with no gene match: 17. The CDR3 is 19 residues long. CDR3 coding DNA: TGTGCCAGCAGTCTTAACAGATTCGGGACAGGGAGACCCAATCAGCCCCAGCATTTT. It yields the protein CASSLNRFGTGRPNQPQHF.

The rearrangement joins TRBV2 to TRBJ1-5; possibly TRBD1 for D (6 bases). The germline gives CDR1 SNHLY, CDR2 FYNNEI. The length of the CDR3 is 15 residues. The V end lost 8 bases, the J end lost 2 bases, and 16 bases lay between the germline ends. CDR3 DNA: TGTGCCAGCTCTTCACAGGGCTTGGGCAATCAGCCCCAGCATTTT. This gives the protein CASSSQGLGNQPQHF.

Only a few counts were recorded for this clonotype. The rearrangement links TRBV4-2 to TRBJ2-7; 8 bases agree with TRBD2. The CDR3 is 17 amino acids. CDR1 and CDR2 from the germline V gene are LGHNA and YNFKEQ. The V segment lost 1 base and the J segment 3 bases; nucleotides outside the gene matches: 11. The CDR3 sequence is CASSQVGGGTRHYEQYF. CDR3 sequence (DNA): TGTGCCAGCAGCCAAGTAGGGGGGGGGACTAGGCACTACGAGCAGTACTTC.

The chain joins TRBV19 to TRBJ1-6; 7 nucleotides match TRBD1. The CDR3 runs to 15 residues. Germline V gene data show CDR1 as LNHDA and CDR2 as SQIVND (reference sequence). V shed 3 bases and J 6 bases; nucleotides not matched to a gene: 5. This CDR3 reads CASSISQGLNSPLHF. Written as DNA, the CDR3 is TGTGCCAGTAGTATCTCACAGGGGCTTAATTCACCCCTCCACTTT.

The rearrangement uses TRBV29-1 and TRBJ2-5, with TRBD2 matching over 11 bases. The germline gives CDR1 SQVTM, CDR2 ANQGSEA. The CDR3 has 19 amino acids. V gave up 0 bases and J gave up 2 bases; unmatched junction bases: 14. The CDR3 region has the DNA TGCAGCGTTGAAGACCTTAGCGGGAGGGCCGAAGAACCTCAAGAGACCCAGTACTTC. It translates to CSVEDLSGRAEEPQETQYF.

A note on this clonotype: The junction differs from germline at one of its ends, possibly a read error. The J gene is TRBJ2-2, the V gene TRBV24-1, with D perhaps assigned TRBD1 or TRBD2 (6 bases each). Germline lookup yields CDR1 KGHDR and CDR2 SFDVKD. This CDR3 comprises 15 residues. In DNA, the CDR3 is TGTGCCGCCAGGGGCCCGGGACTCAACACCGGGGAGCTGTTTTTT. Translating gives CAARGPGLNTGELFF.

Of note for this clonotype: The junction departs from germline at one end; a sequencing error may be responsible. The CDR3 protein is CASSIEAYTGELSF. The CDR3 DNA follows: TGTGCCAGTAGTATAGAGGCCTACACCGGGGAGCTGTCTTTT. This chain joins TRBV19 and TRBJ2-2; D possibly corresponds to TRBD2 (5 bases). The CDR3 has 14 residues. Germline CDR1 reads LNHDA; CDR2 reads SQIVND (reference sequence).

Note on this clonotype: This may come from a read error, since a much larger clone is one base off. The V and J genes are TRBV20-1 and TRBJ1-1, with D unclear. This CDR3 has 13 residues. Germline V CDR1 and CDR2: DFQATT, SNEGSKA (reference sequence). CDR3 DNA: TGCGGCCCTGCCTCCGCGAGGGACACTGAAGCTTTCTTT. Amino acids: CGPASARDTEAFF.

The CDR3 loop reads CSVGGQGASYEQYF. The CDR3 DNA reads as TGCAGCGTTGGAGGACAGGGGGCATCCTACGAGCAGTACTTC. The chain has TRBV29-1 and TRBJ2-7; 11 bases match TRBD1. The ends lost 4 bases at V and 1 base at J; junction bases unmatched: 3. The CDR3 runs to 14 residues. Germline CDR1 SQVTM, CDR2 ANQGSEA.

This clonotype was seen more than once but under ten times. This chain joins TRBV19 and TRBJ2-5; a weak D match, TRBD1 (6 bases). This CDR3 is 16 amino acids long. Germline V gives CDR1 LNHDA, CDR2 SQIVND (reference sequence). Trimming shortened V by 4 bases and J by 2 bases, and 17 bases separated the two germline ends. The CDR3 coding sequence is TGTGCCAGTAGTAGCCCCGGACAGATAAAACAAGAGACCCAGTACTTC. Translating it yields CASSSPGQIKQETQYF.

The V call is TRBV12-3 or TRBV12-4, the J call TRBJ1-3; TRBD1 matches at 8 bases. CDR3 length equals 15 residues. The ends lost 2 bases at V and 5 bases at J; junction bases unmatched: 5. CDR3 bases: TGTGCCAGCAGTTTAAACCGGGACAGGAGAAACACCATATATTTT. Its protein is CASSLNRDRRNTIYF.

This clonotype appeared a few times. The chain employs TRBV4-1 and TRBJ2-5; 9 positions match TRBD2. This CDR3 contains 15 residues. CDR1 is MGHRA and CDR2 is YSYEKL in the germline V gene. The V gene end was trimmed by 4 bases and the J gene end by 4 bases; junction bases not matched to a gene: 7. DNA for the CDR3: TGCGCCAGCAGCCTCAGCGGGGGGCGGGCAGAGACCCAGTACTTC. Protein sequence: CASSLSGGRAETQYF.

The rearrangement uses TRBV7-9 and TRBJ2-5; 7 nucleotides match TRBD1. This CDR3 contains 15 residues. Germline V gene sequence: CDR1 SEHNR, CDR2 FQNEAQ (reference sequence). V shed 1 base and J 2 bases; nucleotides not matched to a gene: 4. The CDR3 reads CASSLGAGGQETQYF. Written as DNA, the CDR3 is TGTGCCAGCAGCTTAGGTGCAGGGGGTCAAGAGACCCAGTACTTC. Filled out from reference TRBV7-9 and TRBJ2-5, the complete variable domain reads DTGVSQNPRHKITKRGQNVTFRCDPISEHNRLYWYRQTLGQGPEFLTYFQNEAQLEKSRLLSDRFSAERPKGSFSTLEIQRTEQGDSAMYLCASSLGAGGQETQYFGPGTRLLVL.

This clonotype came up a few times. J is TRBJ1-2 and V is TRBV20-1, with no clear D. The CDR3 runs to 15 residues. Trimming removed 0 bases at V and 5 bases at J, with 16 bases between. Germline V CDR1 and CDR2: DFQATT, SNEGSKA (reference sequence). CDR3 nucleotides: TGCAGTGCTAGAGATCGAGTCGCCTCTCCATATGGCTACACCTTC. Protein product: CSARDRVASPYGYTF.